This entry is about one T cell receptor (beta chain). This specimen comes from a study of blood T cell repertoires in COVID-19. Study summary: The cDNA or gDNA used as material had been derived from T cells, B-cell-depleted T cells, or PBMCs.

Original analysis: From reference gene primer amplification, estimates of nucleated cell counts were derived. Assay used: immunoSEQ multiplex PCR; TCRdb lists only in-frame clones, some missing. The V and J calls and clone size come from that table; D and trimming were worked out from the DNA. There are over 120,000 clones in the sample; roughly four fifths occur only once, and under 5% lies in the top ten. Sequencing used peripheral blood. The receptor was isolated from a woman between 55 and 75 years old with acute or convalescent COVID-19.

The CDR3 region is CATSDSGQGEDYGYTF. The DNA for the CDR3 is TGTGCCACCAGTGATTCCGGACAGGGGGAAGACTATGGCTACACCTTC. The chain carries TRBV24-1 and TRBJ1-2; TRBD1 aligns across 10 bases. The V and J ends lost 2 bases and 3 bases, in that order; junction bases with no gene match: 5. CDR3 size: 16 residues. Germline CDR1 reads KGHDR; CDR2 reads SFDVKD.